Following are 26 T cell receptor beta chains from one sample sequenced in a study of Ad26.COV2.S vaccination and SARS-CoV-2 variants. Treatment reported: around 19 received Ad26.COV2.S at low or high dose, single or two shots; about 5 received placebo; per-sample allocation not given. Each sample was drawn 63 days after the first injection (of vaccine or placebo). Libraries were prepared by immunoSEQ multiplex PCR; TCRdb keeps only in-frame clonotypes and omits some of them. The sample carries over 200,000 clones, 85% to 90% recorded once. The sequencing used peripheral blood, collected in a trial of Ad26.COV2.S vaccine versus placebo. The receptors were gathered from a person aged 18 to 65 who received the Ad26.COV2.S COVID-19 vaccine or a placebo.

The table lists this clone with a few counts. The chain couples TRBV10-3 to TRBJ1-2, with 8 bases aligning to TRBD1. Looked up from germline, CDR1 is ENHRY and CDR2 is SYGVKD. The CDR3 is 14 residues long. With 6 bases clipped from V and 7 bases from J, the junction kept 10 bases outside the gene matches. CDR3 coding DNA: TGTGCCATCAGCGAAATGACAGGGGAGCGTGGCTACACCTTC. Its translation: CAISEMTGERGYTF.

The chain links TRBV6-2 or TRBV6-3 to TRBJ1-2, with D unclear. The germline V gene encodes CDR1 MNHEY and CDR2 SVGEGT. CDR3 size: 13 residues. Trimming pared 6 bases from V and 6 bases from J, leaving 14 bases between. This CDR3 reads CASSQEKTDGYTF. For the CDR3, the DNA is TGTGCCAGCAGCCAAGAGAAAACGGATGGCTACACCTTC.

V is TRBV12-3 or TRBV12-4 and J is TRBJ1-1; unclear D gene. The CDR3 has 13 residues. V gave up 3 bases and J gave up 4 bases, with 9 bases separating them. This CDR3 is CASSFAERTEAFF. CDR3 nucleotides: TGTGCCAGCAGTTTTGCGGAACGCACTGAAGCTTTCTTT.

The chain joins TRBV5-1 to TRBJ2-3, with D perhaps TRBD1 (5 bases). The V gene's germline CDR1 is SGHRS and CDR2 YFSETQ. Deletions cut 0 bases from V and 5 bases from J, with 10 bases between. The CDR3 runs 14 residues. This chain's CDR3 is CASSLVRQGDTQYF. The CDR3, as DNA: TGCGCCAGCAGCTTGGTTAGGCAGGGAGATACGCAGTATTTT.

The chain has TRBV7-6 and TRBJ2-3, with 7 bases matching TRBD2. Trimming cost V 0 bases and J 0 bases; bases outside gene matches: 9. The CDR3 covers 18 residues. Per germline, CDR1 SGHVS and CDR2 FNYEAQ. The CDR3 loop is CASSLAHRTSRSTDTQYF. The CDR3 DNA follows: TGTGCCAGCAGCTTAGCGCACCGGACTAGTCGAAGCACAGATACGCAGTATTTT.

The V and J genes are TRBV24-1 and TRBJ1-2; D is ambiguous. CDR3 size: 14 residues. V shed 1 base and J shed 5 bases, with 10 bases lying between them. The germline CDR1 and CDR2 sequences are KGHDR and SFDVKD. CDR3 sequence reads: CATSDLGPPYGYTF. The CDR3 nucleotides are TGTGCCACCAGTGATTTAGGGCCTCCATATGGCTACACCTTC.

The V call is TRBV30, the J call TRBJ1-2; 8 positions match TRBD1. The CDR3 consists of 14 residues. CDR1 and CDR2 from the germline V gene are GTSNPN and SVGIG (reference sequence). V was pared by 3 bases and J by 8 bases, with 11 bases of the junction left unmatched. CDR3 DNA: TGTGCCTGGAGGATACAGGGGGGCGGATCAGGCTACACCTTC. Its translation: CAWRIQGGGSGYTF.

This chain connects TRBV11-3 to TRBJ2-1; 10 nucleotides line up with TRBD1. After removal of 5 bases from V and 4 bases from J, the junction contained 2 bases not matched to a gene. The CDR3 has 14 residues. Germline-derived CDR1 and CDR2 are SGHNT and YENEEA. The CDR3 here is CASSRQGAYNEQFF. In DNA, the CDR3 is TGTGCCAGCAGCAGACAGGGGGCGTACAATGAGCAGTTCTTC.

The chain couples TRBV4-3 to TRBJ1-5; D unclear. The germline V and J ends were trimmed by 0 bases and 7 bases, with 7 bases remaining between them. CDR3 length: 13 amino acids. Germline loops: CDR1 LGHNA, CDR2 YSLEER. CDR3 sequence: CASSQELRQPQHF. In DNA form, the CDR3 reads TGCGCCAGCAGCCAAGAATTGAGACAGCCCCAGCATTTT.

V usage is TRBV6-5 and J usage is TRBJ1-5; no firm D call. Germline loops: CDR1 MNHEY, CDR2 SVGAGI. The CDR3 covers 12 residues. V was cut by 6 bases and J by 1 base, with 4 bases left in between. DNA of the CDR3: TGTGCCAGCAGGGACAGCAATCAGCCCCAGCATTTT. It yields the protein CASRDSNQPQHF.

In DNA form, the CDR3 reads TGTGCCAGCAGTGAAGCGGGGGGCCGCACAGATACGCAGTATTTT. Its protein product is CASSEAGGRTDTQYF. V usage is TRBV6-4 and J usage is TRBJ2-3, with 9 nucleotides matching TRBD2. Germline V CDR1 and CDR2: MRHNA, SNTAGT. This CDR3 is built from 15 residues. With V trimmed by 3 bases and J by 1 base, 2 bases remained unmatched.

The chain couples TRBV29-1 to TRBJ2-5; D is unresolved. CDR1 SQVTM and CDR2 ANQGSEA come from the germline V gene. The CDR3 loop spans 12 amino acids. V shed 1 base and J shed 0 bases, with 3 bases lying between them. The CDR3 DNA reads TGCAGCGTTGAAGGGTACCAAGAGACCCAGTACTTC. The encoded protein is CSVEGYQETQYF.

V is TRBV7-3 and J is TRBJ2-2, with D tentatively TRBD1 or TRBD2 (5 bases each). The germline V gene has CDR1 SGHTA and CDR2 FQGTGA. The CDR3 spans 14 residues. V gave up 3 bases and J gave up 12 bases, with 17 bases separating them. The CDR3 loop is CASSFIGDRAKLFF. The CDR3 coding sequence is TGTGCCAGCAGCTTCATTGGGGACCGAGCGAAGCTGTTTTTT.

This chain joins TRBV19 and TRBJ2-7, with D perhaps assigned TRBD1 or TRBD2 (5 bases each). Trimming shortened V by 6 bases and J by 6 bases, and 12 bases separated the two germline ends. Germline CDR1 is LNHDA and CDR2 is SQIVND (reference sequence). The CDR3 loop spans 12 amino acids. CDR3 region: CASRLAGFEQYF. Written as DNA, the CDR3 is TGTGCCAGTAGGCTAGCAGGGTTCGAGCAGTACTTC.

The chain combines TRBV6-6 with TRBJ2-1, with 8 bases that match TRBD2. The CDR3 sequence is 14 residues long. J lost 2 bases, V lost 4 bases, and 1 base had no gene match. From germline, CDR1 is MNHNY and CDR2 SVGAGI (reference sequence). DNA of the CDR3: TGTGCCAGCAGTTCGACTAGCGCCTACAATGAGCAGTTCTTC. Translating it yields CASSSTSAYNEQFF.

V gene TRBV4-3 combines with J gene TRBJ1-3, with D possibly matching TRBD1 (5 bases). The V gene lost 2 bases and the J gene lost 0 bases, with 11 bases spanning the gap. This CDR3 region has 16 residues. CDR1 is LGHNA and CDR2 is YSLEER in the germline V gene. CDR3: CASSQLGGTSGNTIYF. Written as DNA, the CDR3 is TGCGCCAGCAGCCAATTAGGCGGGACCTCTGGAAACACCATATATTTT.

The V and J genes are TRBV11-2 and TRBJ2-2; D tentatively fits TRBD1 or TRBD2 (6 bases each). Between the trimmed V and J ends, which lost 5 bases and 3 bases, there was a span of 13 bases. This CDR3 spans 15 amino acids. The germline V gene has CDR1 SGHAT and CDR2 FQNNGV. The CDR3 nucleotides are TGTGCCAGCAGCCCGGGGGCGACCTACACCGGGGAGCTGTTTTTT. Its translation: CASSPGATYTGELFF.

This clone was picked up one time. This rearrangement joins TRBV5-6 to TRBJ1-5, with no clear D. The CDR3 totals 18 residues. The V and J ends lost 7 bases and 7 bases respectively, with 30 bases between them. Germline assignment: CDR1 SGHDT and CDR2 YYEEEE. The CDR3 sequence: CASPGFRGKRAQEQPQHF. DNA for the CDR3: TGTGCCAGCCCAGGTTTCAGAGGGAAGAGGGCGCAAGAGCAGCCCCAGCATTTT.

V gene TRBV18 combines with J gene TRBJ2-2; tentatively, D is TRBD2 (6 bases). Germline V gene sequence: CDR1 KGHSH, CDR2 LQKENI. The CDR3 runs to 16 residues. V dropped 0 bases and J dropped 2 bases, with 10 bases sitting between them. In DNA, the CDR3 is TGTGCCAGCTCACCACCGGGGGGAGTCAACACCGGGGAGCTGTTTTTT. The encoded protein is CASSPPGGVNTGELFF.

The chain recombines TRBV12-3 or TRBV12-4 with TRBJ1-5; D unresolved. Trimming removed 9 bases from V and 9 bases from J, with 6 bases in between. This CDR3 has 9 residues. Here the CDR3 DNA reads TGTGCCAGGTTCGGGCCCCAGCATTTT. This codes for CARFGPQHF.

In DNA form, the CDR3 reads TGTGCCAGCAGCTTAGATGGTCCGGGGGCGAACACTGAAGCTTTCTTT. Protein: CASSLDGPGANTEAFF. The chain joins TRBV7-8 to TRBJ1-1, with D tentatively TRBD1 (6 bases). Looked up from germline, CDR1 is SGHVS and CDR2 is FQNEAQ. The V and J ends lost 1 base and 1 base respectively, with 13 bases between them. The CDR3 length is 16 residues. Supplemented by reference TRBV7-8 and TRBJ1-1, the full variable domain reads GAGVSQSPRYKVAKRGQDVALRCDPISGHVSLFWYQQALGQGPEFLTYFQNEAQLDKSGLPSDRFFAERPEGSVSTLKIQRTQQEDSAVYLCASSLDGPGANTEAFFGQGTRLTVV.

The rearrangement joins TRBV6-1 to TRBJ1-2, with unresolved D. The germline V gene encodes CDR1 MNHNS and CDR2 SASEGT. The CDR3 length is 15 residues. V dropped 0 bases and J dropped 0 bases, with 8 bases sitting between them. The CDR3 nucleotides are TGTGCCAGCAGTGAAGCGGGCACGGCTAACTATGGCTACACCTTC. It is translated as CASSEAGTANYGYTF.

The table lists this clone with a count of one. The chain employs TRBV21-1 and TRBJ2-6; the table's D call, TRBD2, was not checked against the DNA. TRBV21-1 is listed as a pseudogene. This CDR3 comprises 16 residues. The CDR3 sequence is CASRPMGGSGANVLTF. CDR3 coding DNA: TGTGCCAGCAGACCAATGGGGGGATCTGGGGCCAACGTCCTGACTTTC.

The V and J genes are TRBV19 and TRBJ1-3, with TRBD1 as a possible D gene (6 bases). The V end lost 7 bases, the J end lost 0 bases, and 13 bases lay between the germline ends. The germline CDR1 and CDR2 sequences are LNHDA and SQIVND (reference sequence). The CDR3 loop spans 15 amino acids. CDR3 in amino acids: CASNQGPNSGNTIYF. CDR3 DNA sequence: TGTGCCAGTAATCAGGGGCCTAACTCTGGAAACACCATATATTTT.

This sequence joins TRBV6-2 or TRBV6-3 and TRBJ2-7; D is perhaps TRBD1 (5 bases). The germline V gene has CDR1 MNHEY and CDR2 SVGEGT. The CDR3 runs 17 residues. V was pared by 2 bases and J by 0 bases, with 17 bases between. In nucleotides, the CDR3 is TGTGCCAGCAGTTACCCCCCAGGGCTTACTAACTCCTACGAGCAGTACTTC. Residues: CASSYPPGLTNSYEQYF.

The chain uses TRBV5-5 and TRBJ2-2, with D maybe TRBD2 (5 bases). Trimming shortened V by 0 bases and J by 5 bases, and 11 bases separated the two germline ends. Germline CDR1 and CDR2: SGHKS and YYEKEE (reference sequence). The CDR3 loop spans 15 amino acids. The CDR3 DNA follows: TGTGCCAGCAGCTTGGATCGTCAGCGGACCGGGGAGCTGTTTTTT. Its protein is CASSLDRQRTGELFF.